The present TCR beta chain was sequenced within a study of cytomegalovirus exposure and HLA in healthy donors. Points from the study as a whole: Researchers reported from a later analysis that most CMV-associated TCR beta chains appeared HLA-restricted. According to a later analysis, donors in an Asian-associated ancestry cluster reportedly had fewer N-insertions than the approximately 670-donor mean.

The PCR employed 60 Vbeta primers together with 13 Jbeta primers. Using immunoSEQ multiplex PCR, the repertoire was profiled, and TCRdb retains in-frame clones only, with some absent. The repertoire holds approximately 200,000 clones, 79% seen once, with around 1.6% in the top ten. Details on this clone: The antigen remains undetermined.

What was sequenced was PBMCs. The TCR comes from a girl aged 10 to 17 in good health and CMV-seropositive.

The CDR3 here is CASRRSGAPYNEQFF. The CDR3 DNA reads TGTGCCAGCAGGCGATCCGGAGCGCCCTACAATGAGCAGTTCTTC. The chain uses TRBV2 and TRBJ2-1; D gene uncertain. The CDR3 runs 15 residues. Germline V gene sequence: CDR1 SNHLY, CDR2 FYNNEI. The V end lost 6 bases, the J end lost 2 bases, and 14 bases lay between the germline ends.